The 8 T cell receptor beta chains presented below share a single source sample, sequenced in a study of beta chain features in type 1 diabetes. Study-level points and caveats: All four CD4+ subsets of Type 1 diabetes patients contained TCRB CDR3s that were moderately but significantly shorter.

Reverse transcription of all isolated RNA meant that expressed TCRB transcripts were sequenced. Measured with immunoSEQ multiplex PCR; TCRdb has only the in-frame clones, and not every one. The sample yields around 600,000 clones, 12% seen once. Their antigens are not known. Sequencing was carried out using naive CD4+ T cells from blood. These TCRs come from a man aged 30 to 39 with type 1 diabetes.

J is TRBJ2-1 and V is TRBV11-2, with D possibly being TRBD1 (5 bases). The CDR3 extends over 16 amino acids. CDR1 is SGHAT and CDR2 is FQNNGV in the germline V gene. Trimming left V 0 bases short and J 9 bases short, with 18 bases between. CDR3 residues: CASSLELGRPRSEQFF. DNA of the CDR3: TGTGCCAGCAGCTTAGAGCTGGGGCGACCTCGGAGTGAGCAGTTCTTC.

This clone was counted between two and nine times. V gene TRBV9 combines with J gene TRBJ1-2; no clear D gene. The CDR3 extends over 14 amino acids. CDR1 SGDLS and CDR2 YYNGEE come from the germline V gene. V lost 0 bases and J lost 1, with 7 bases in between. The CDR3 nucleotides are TGTGCCAGCAGCGTAGGGGATAGTAACTATGGCTACACCTTC. It encodes CASSVGDSNYGYTF.

The rearrangement uses TRBV19 and TRBJ2-3; D is uncertain. Deletions cut 8 bases from V and 5 bases from J, with 11 bases between. CDR3 length: 12 residues. Germline-derived CDR1 and CDR2 are LNHDA and SQIVND (reference sequence). The CDR3 loop reads CASRAAGDTQYF. The CDR3 region has the DNA TGTGCCAGTCGAGCCGCCGGAGATACGCAGTATTTT.

In its sample, this clone was seen a few times. This chain uses TRBV12-5 with TRBJ2-5, with a weak D call TRBD1 (5 bases). CDR3 length equals 14 residues. With 6 bases removed from V and 5 bases from J, the gap between germline ends came to 16 bases. Germline CDR1 reads LGHNT; CDR2 reads FRNRAP. CDR3 amino acids: CASGLLTVGETQYF. Written as DNA, the CDR3 is TGTGCTAGTGGCCTCTTGACAGTTGGGGAGACCCAGTACTTC.

This clone was counted a few times. Other DNA sequences of this sample code for an identical CDR3. The chain combines TRBV7-2 with TRBJ1-6; D may be TRBD1 (5 bases). The CDR3 covers 15 residues. CDR1 SGHTA and CDR2 FQGNSA come from the germline V gene. V gave up 5 bases and J gave up 7 bases, with 15 bases separating them. The CDR3 bases are TGTGCCAGCAGCCTCATTGGGCAGGGAAATTCACCCCTCCACTTT. Its translation is CASSLIGQGNSPLHF.

This chain uses TRBV21-1 with TRBJ1-5. TRBV21-1 counts as a pseudogene. This CDR3 comprises 14 residues. CDR3 protein: CASNQSGGHQPQHF. CDR3 DNA: TGTGCCAGCAACCAGTCTGGGGGGCATCAGCCCCAGCATTTT.

This clone turned up a few times. This chain connects TRBV7-2 to TRBJ2-2; no firm D call. The CDR3 totals 15 residues. V lost 1 base and J lost 6, with 12 bases in between. CDR1 and CDR2 (germline): SGHTA, FQGNSA. CDR3 protein: CASSLGTTGAGELFF. The CDR3 coding sequence is TGTGCCAGCAGCTTAGGGACCACCGGCGCCGGGGAGCTGTTTTTT. Supplemented by reference TRBV7-2 and TRBJ2-2, the full variable domain reads GAGVSQSPSNKVTEKGKDVELRCDPISGHTALYWYRQSLGQGLEFLIYFQGNSAPDKSGLPSDRFSAERTGGSVSTLTIQRTQQEDSAVYLCASSLGTTGAGELFFGEGSRLTVL.

Only a few counts were recorded for this clone. V is TRBV7-9 and J is TRBJ1-1, with TRBD1 as a possible D gene (6 bases). This CDR3 is built from 14 residues. Between the trimmed V and J ends, which lost 3 bases and 0 bases, there was a span of 8 bases. Germline-derived CDR1 and CDR2 are SEHNR and FQNEAQ (reference sequence). The DNA for the CDR3 is TGTGCCAGCAGCTTCAGGGGCCTGAACACTGAAGCTTTCTTT. This translates into CASSFRGLNTEAFF.